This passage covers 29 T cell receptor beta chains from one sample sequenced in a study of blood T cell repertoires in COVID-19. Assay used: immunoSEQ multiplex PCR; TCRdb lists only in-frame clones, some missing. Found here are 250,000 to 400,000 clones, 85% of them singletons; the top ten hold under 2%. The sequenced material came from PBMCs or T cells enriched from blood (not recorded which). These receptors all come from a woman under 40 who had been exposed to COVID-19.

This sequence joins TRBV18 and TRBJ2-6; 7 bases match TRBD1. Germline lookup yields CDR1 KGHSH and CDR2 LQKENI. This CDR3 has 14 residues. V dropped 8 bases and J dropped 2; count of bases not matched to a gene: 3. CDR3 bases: TGTGCCAGCACTGACAGGGCTGGGGCCAACGTCCTGACTTTC. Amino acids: CASTDRAGANVLTF.

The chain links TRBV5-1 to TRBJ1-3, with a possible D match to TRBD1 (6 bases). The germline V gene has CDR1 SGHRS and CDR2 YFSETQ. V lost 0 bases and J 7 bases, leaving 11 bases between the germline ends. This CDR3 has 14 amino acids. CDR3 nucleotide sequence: TGCGCCAGCAGCTTGGAGGGGGTGAGGAACACCATATATTTT. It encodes CASSLEGVRNTIYF.

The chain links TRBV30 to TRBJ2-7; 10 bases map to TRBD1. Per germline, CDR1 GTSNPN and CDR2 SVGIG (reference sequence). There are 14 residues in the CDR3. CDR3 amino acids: CAHSPGTGDYEQYF. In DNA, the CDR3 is TGTGCGCACTCACCCGGGACAGGGGACTACGAGCAGTACTTC.

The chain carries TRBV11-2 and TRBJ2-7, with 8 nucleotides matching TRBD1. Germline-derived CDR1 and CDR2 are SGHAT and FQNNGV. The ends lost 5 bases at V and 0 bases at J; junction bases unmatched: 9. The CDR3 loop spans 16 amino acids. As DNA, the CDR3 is TGTGCCAGCAGCCCCCGAGTGGACAGGGCCTCCTACGAGCAGTACTTC. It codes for CASSPRVDRASYEQYF.

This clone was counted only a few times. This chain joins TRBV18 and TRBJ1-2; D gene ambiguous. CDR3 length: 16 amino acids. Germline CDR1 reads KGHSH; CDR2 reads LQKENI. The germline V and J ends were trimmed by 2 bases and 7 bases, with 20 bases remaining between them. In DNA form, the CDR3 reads TGTGCCAGCTCACCAAGATCTGCGGGGTTGGACTCTGGCTACACCTTC. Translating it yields CASSPRSAGLDSGYTF.

The CDR3 region has the DNA TGTGCCAGCGGGCAGTTTGCAACTAATGAAAAACTGTTTTTT. Its protein product is CASGQFATNEKLFF. V is TRBV7-2 and J is TRBJ1-4; unclear D gene. CDR3 length: 14 amino acids. Deletions cut 8 bases from V and 0 bases from J, with 10 bases between. Germline loops: CDR1 SGHTA, CDR2 FQGNSA.

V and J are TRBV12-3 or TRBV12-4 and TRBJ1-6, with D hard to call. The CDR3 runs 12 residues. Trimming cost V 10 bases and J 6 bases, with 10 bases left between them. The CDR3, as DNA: TGTGCCATCGGAGCGGGTAATTCACCCCTCCACTTT. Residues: CAIGAGNSPLHF.

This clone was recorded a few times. CDR3 bases: TGTGCCAGCAGCTCTTCCGTAGCGGGAGGTGTGGACACCGGGGAGCTGTTTTTT. Its translation is CASSSSVAGGVDTGELFF. The V gene is TRBV7-6, the J gene TRBJ2-2; 10 bases are shared with TRBD2. The J segment lost 3 bases and the V segment lost 4 bases, leaving 11 bases of the junction unmatched. Germline values: CDR1 SGHVS, CDR2 FNYEAQ. The CDR3 loop spans 18 amino acids.

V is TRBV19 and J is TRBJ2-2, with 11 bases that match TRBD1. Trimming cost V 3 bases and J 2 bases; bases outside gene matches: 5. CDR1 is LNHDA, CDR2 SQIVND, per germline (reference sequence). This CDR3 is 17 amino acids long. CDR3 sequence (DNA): TGTGCCAGTAGTATCTACGGACAGGGGGCTAACACCGGGGAGCTGTTTTTT. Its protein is CASSIYGQGANTGELFF.

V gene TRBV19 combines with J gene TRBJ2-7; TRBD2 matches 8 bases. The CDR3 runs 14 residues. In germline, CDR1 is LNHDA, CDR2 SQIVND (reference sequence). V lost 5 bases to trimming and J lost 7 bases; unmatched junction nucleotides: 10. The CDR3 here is CASSGPGLEEEQYF. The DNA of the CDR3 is TGTGCCAGTAGTGGCCCGGGACTAGAAGAGGAGCAGTACTTC.

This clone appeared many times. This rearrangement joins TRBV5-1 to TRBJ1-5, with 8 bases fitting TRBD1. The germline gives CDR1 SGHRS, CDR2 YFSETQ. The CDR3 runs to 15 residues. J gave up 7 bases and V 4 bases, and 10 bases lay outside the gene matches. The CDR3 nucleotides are TGCGCCAGCAGCCGAGAGACAGGGGTGGGACAGCCCCAGCATTTT. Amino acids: CASSRETGVGQPQHF. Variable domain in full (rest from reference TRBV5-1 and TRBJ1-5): KAGVTQTPRYLIKTRGQQVTLSCSPISGHRSVSWYQQTPGQGLQFLFEYFSETQRNKGNFPGRFSGRQFSNSRSEMNVSTLELGDSALYLCASSRETGVGQPQHFGDGTRLSIL.

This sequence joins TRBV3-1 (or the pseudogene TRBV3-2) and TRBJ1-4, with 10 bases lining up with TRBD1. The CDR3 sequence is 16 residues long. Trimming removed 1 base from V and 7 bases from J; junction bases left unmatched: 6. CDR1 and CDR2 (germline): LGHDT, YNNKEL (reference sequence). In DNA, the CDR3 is TGTGCCAGCAGCCAAGGACAGGGGGCGCGAAGTGAAAAACTGTTTTTT. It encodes CASSQGQGARSEKLFF.

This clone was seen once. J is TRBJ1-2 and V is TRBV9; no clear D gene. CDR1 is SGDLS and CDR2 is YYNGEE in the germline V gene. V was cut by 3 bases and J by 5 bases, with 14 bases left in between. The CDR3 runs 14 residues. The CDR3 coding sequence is TGTGCCAGCAGCGCCCTATCGGAGTCTTATGGCTACACCTTC. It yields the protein CASSALSESYGYTF.

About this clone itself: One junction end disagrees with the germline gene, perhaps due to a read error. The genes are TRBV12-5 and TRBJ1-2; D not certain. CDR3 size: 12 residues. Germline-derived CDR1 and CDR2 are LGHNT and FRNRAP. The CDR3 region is CASGLASGRSRF. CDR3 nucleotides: TGTGCTAGTGGTTTGGCGTCGGGGAGGTCCCGTTTC.

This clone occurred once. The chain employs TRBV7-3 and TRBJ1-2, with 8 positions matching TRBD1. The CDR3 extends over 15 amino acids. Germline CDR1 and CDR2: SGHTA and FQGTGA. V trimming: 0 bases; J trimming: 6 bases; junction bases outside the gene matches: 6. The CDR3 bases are TGTGCCAGCAGCTTAACAGTGGCAGGGGGCGATGGCTACACCTTC. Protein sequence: CASSLTVAGGDGYTF. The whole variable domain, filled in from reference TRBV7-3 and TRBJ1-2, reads GAGVSQTPSNKVTEKGKYVELRCDPISGHTALYWYRQSLGQGPEFLIYFQGTGAADDSGLPNDRFFAVRPEGSVSTLKIQRTERGDSAVYLCASSLTVAGGDGYTFGSGTRLTVV.

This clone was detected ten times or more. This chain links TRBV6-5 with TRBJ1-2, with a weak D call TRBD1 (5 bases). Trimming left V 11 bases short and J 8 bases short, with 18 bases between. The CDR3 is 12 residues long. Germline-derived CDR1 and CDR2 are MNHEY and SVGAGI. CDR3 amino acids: CASPGQATGYTF. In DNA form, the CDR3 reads TGTGCCTCCCCAGGACAAGCTACCGGCTACACCTTC.

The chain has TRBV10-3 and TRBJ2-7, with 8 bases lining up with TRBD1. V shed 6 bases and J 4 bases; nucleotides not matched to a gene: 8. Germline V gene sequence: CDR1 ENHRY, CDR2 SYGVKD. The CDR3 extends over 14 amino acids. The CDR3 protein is CAISGQGDGYEQYF. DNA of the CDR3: TGTGCCATCAGCGGACAGGGTGACGGGTACGAGCAGTACTTC.

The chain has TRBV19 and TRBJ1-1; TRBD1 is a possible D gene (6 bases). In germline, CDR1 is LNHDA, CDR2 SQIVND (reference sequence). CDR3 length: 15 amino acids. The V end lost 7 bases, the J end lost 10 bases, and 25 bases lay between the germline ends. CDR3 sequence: CASTILGGADGGAFF. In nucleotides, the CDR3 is TGTGCCAGTACCATCCTTGGGGGGGCAGATGGAGGAGCTTTCTTT. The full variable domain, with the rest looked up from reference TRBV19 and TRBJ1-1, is DGGITQSPKYLFRKEGQNVTLSCEQNLNHDAMYWYRQDPGQGLRLIYYSQIVNDFQKGDIAEGYSVSREKKESFPLTVTSAQKNPTAFYLCASTILGGADGGAFFGQGTRLTVV.

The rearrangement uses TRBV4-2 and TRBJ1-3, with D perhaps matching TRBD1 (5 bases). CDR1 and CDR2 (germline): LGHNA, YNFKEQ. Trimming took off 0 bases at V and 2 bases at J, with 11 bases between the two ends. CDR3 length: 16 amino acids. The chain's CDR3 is CASSQDPPGAGNTIYF. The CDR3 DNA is TGTGCCAGCAGCCAAGATCCCCCGGGGGCTGGAAACACCATATATTTT.

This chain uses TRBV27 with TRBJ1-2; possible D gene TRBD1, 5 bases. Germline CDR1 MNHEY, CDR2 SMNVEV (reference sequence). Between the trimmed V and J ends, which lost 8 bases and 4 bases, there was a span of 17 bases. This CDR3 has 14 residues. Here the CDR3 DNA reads TGTGCCAGCGGGGACTCGGGGACGGTCTATGGCTACACCTTC. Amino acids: CASGDSGTVYGYTF.

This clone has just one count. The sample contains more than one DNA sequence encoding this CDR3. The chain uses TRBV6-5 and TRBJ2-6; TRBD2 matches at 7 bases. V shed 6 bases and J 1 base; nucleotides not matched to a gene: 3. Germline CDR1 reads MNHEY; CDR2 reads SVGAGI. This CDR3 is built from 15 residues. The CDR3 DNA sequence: TGTGCCAGCAGAACCGGGGGGTCTGGGGCCAACGTCCTGACTTTC. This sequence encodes CASRTGGSGANVLTF.

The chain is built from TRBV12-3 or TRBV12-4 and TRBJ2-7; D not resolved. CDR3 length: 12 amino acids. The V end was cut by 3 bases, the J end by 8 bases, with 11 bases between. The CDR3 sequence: CASSFSTLKQYF. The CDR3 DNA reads TGTGCCAGCAGTTTTTCTACCTTGAAGCAGTACTTC.

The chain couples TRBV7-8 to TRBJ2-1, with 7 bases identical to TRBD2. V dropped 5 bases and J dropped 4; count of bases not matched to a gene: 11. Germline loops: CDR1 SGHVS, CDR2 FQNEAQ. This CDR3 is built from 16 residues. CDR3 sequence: CASSGWTSVHYNEQFF. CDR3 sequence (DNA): TGTGCCAGCAGCGGCTGGACTAGTGTTCATTACAATGAGCAGTTCTTC.

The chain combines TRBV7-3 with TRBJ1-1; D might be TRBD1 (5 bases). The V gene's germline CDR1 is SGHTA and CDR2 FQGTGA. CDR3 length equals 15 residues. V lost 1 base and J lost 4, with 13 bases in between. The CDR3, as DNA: TGTGCCAGCAGCTTAAGTGGGGCGCCGAGCACTGAAGCTTTCTTT. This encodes CASSLSGAPSTEAFF.

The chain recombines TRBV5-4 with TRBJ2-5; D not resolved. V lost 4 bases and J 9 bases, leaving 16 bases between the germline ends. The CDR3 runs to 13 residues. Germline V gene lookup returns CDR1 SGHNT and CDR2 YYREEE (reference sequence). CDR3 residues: CASSLDPVGAQYF. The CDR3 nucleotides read TGTGCCAGCAGCCTAGACCCCGTCGGAGCCCAGTACTTC.

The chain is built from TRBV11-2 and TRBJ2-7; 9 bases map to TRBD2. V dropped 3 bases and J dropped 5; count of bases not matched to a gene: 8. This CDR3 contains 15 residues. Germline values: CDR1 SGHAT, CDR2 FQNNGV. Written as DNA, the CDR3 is TGTGCCAGCAGCTTTCCCAGCGGGGGGCCTAACGAGCAGTACTTC. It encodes CASSFPSGGPNEQYF. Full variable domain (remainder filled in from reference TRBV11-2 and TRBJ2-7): EAGVAQSPRYKIIEKRQSVAFWCNPISGHATLYWYQQILGQGPKLLIQFQNNGVVDDSQLPKDRFSAERLKGVDSTLKIQPAKLEDSAVYLCASSFPSGGPNEQYFGPGTRLTVT.

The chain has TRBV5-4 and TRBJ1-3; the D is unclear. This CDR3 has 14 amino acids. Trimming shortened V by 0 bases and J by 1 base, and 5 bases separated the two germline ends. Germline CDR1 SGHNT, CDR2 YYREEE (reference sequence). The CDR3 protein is CASSLAQSGNTIYF. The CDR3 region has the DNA TGTGCCAGCAGCTTGGCTCAGTCTGGAAACACCATATATTTT.

CDR3 residues: CATSSPSESSYEQYF. The CDR3 DNA reads as TGTGCCACCAGCAGTCCTAGCGAGAGCTCCTACGAGCAGTACTTC. The chain combines TRBV15 with TRBJ2-7; TRBD2 is a possible D gene (6 bases). V lost 3 bases and J lost 0, with 12 bases in between. The CDR3 runs to 15 residues. The V gene's germline CDR1 is LNHNV and CDR2 YYDKDF (reference sequence). Drawing the rest from reference TRBV15 and TRBJ2-7, the complete variable domain is DAMVIQNPRYQVTQFGKPVTLSCSQTLNHNVMYWYQQKSSQAPKLLFHYYDKDFNNEADTPDNFQSRRPNTSFCFLDIRSPGLGDTAMYLCATSSPSESSYEQYFGPGTRLTVT.

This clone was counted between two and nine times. CDR3 sequence: CASLEHRGGDTDTQYF. In nucleotides, the CDR3 is TGTGCCAGCCTAGAACACCGGGGCGGGGACACAGATACGCAGTATTTT. The chain is built from TRBV7-9 and TRBJ2-3; D possibly corresponds to TRBD2 (6 bases). Germline V CDR1 and CDR2: SEHNR, FQNEAQ (reference sequence). The ends were cut back, 8 bases at V and 2 bases at J, with 20 bases in the middle. The CDR3 sequence is 16 residues long.